The entry that follows covers one TCR beta chain sequence. The antigen remains unidentified. V dropped 5 bases and J dropped 9 bases, with 8 bases sitting between them. In germline, CDR1 is SGHTA, CDR2 FQGNSA. The CDR3 is 11 amino acids. The repertoire was sequenced with immunoSEQ multiplex PCR; TCRdb's copy has only in-frame clones and lacks some. The sample has under 150,000 clones; 90% are singletons. The data were obtained in a study of T cell responses to AZD1222 COVID-19 vaccine. Broader study findings: The donors showed a predominance of white British ancestry and of females, with possible underestimation of clonal diversity. Regions 160-218 and 743-854 dominated among vaccine-associated CD4 TCRs spanning spike.

This specimen consisted of peripheral blood, obtained on day 0 of AZD1222 vaccination. The chain couples TRBV7-2 to TRBJ2-1; D perhaps matches TRBD2 (6 bases). The sequence came from an adult in good health. CDR3 loop: CASSPGVEQFF. The CDR3 DNA sequence: TGTGCCAGCAGCCCGGGAGTTGAGCAGTTCTTC.